A single sample gave rise to the 19 T cell receptor beta chains below, sequenced in a study of neurological immune-mediated disorders. TCRdb ran MiXCR on the 5' RACE reads and lists one entry per CDR3 protein. This sample has 78,000 or so distinct CDR3 sequences, with 5% to 5.5% found just once. The sample was PBMCs. The receptors shown here come from a woman aged 25 to 39 with multiple sclerosis.

In its sample, this clonotype was seen a few times. The CDR3 sequence: CASRRTVTNYNEQFF. Written as DNA, the CDR3 is TGCGCCAGCAGACGGACAGTGACTAATTACAATGAGCAGTTCTTC. The rearrangement links TRBV5-1 to TRBJ2-1; the D gene is possibly TRBD1 (6 bases). V lost 5 bases to trimming and J lost 4 bases, with 16 bases between them. Germline V CDR1 and CDR2: SGHRS, YFSETQ. The CDR3 length is 15 residues.

This clonotype was detected ten times or more. The chain carries TRBV12-3 or TRBV12-4 and TRBJ2-1; tentative D call: TRBD2 (6 bases). The CDR3 consists of 12 residues. V shed 1 base and J shed 12 bases, with 10 bases lying between them. This CDR3 reads CASSLGGRGQFF. The CDR3 region has the DNA TGTGCCAGCAGTTTAGGAGGGCGGGGGCAGTTCTTC.

A few counts support this clonotype. This chain connects TRBV20-1 to TRBJ2-2; D not certain. This CDR3 has 11 residues. From germline, CDR1 is DFQATT and CDR2 SNEGSKA (reference sequence). V dropped 6 bases and J dropped 3 bases, with 5 bases sitting between them. The chain's CDR3 is CSAQDTGELFF. In DNA, the CDR3 is TGCAGTGCGCAGGACACCGGGGAGCTGTTTTTT.

The gene calls are TRBV20-1 and TRBJ2-2, with 9 nucleotides matching TRBD2. Germline V gene data show CDR1 as DFQATT and CDR2 as SNEGSKA (reference sequence). V was pared by 3 bases and J by 0 bases, with 2 bases of the junction left unmatched. The CDR3 runs 15 residues. The CDR3: CSASAGGPNTGELFF. Here the CDR3 DNA reads TGCAGTGCTAGTGCGGGGGGGCCGAACACCGGGGAGCTGTTTTTT.

V usage is TRBV14 and J usage is TRBJ1-2, with D possibly being TRBD1 (5 bases). The CDR3 runs 13 residues. Trimming shortened V by 0 bases and J by 9 bases, and 11 bases separated the two germline ends. CDR1 and CDR2 (germline): SGHDN, FVKESK. CDR3 sequence: CASSQDGTWSYTF. CDR3 coding DNA: TGTGCCAGCAGCCAAGACGGGACCTGGAGCTACACCTTC.

This clonotype has at least ten counts. The chain recombines TRBV12-3 or TRBV12-4 with TRBJ2-3; TRBD2 aligns across 11 bases. J was trimmed by 4 bases and V by 7 bases; bases with no gene match: 13. This CDR3 has 17 residues. CDR3 coding DNA: TGTGCCAGCACCCCCTCCGTACTAGCGGGAGAGGCAGATACGCAGTATTTT. Amino acids: CASTPSVLAGEADTQYF.

The V gene is TRBV20-1, the J gene TRBJ2-7; 12 positions match TRBD2. The CDR3 runs to 15 residues. Germline-derived CDR1 and CDR2 are DFQATT and SNEGSKA (reference sequence). The V and J ends lost 0 bases and 1 base, in that order; junction bases with no gene match: 1. CDR3 nucleotides: TGCAGTGCTAGAGAGGGGACTAGCGGGTCCTACGAGCAGTACGTC. Translated: CSAREGTSGSYEQYV.

In this sample, this clonotype turned up many times. J is TRBJ2-3 and V is TRBV7-8, with D perhaps assigned TRBD1 or TRBD2 (5 bases each). The CDR3 is made up of 16 amino acids. The ends were cut back, 5 bases at V and 2 bases at J, with 17 bases in the middle. Germline CDR1 reads SGHVS; CDR2 reads FQNEAQ. CDR3 amino acids: CASSPLTRGSTDTQYF. The CDR3 bases are TGTGCCAGCAGCCCGCTCACTCGGGGCTCCACAGATACGCAGTATTTT.

In its sample, this clonotype was seen many times. The J gene is TRBJ1-2, the V gene TRBV28, with TRBD1 identical over 9 bases. Per germline, CDR1 MDHEN and CDR2 SYDVKM. V gave up 6 bases and J gave up 2 bases; unmatched junction bases: 13. The CDR3 runs to 17 residues. The CDR3 loop reads CASRSGQGTLKNYGYTF. CDR3 DNA sequence: TGTGCCAGCAGATCAGGACAGGGGACTCTAAAAAACTATGGCTACACCTTC.

This clonotype has a count of ten or more. Here the CDR3 DNA reads TGCGCCAGCAGCTTGGTGGTAGCGGGGATAAGCACAGATACGCAGTATTTT. Encoded protein: CASSLVVAGISTDTQYF. V usage is TRBV5-1 and J usage is TRBJ2-3, with 8 bases lining up with TRBD2. Germline CDR1 and CDR2: SGHRS and YFSETQ. CDR3 length: 17 residues. V gave up 0 bases and J gave up 0 bases; unmatched junction bases: 6.

The table lists this clonotype with many counts. The V gene is TRBV5-1, the J gene TRBJ1-6, with a tentative D call TRBD1 (5 bases). V lost 5 bases and J 0 bases, leaving 12 bases between the germline ends. Germline loops: CDR1 SGHRS, CDR2 YFSETQ. CDR3 length: 16 residues. The CDR3 bases are TGCGCCAGCAGAAGTCAGGGCGACTCCTATAATTCACCCCTCCACTTT. Its protein product is CASRSQGDSYNSPLHF. Full variable domain (rest looked up from reference TRBV5-1 and TRBJ1-6): KAGVTQTPRYLIKTRGQQVTLSCSPISGHRSVSWYQQTPGQGLQFLFEYFSETQRNKGNFPGRFSGRQFSNSRSEMNVSTLELGDSALYLCASRSQGDSYNSPLHFGNGTRLTVT.

In its sample, this clonotype was seen many times. V usage is TRBV5-6 and J usage is TRBJ2-2, with D unclear. The CDR3 is 14 residues long. The germline V gene has CDR1 SGHDT and CDR2 YYEEEE. Between the trimmed V and J ends, which lost 1 base and 6 bases, there was a span of 10 bases. The CDR3 DNA sequence: TGTGCCAGCAGCTTGCCCACTATCGCCGGGGAGCTGTTTTTT. It translates to CASSLPTIAGELFF.

This clonotype was observed many times. The chain joins TRBV5-1 to TRBJ2-5, with 9 bases aligning to TRBD2. CDR1 SGHRS and CDR2 YFSETQ come from the germline V gene. CDR3 length equals 16 residues. The V and J ends lost 0 bases and 1 base, in that order; junction bases with no gene match: 4. Written as DNA, the CDR3 is TGCGCCAGCAGCTTGGGGCTAGCGGGACCCCAAGAGACCCAGTACTTC. Protein product: CASSLGLAGPQETQYF.

There are many counts of this clonotype. The gene calls are TRBV12-3 or TRBV12-4 and TRBJ2-4, with D maybe TRBD2 (5 bases). The V gene lost 4 bases and the J gene lost 2 bases, with 6 bases spanning the gap. The CDR3 has 13 amino acids. For the CDR3, the DNA is TGTGCCAGCAGTTCGGGGACCAAAAACATTCAGTACTTC. It codes for CASSSGTKNIQYF.

This clonotype was observed many times. V usage is TRBV20-1 and J usage is TRBJ1-1; TRBD1 might be the D (5 bases). The CDR3 has 14 residues. The V and J ends lost 5 bases and 5 bases respectively, with 18 bases between them. The germline CDR1 and CDR2 sequences are DFQATT and SNEGSKA (reference sequence). The CDR3 DNA reads as TGCAGTGCTGATCGCGGGGGAGCGTGGACTGAAGCTTTCTTT. As protein: CSADRGGAWTEAFF.

This clonotype occurred many times. The chain recombines TRBV29-1 with TRBJ2-7; D is perhaps TRBD1 (6 bases). CDR3 length: 14 amino acids. Germline CDR1 is SQVTM and CDR2 is ANQGSEA. V was cut by 4 bases and J by 0 bases, with 13 bases left in between. The CDR3 loop reads CSVAHRASSYEQYF. The DNA of the CDR3 is TGCAGCGTTGCTCACAGGGCCAGCTCCTACGAGCAGTACTTC.

A few counts support this clonotype. This sequence joins TRBV6-4 and TRBJ1-5, with D unresolved. CDR3 length: 13 amino acids. With 7 bases removed from V and 1 base from J, the gap between germline ends came to 8 bases. Per germline, CDR1 MRHNA and CDR2 SNTAGT. CDR3 sequence (DNA): TGTGCCAGCATCAAGAGGAGCAATCAGCCCCAGCATTTT. It encodes CASIKRSNQPQHF.

There are many counts of this clonotype. The chain recombines TRBV5-1 with TRBJ2-1; the D gene is possibly TRBD1 (5 bases). This CDR3 has 14 residues. Looked up from germline, CDR1 is SGHRS and CDR2 is YFSETQ. The V end lost 1 base, the J end lost 2 bases, and 7 bases lay between the germline ends. The CDR3 region has the DNA TGCGCCAGCAGCTTGACAGGTACCTACAATGAGCAGTTCTTC. It yields the protein CASSLTGTYNEQFF. The full variable domain, in which reference TRBV5-1 and TRBJ2-1 provide the parts outside the CDR3, is KAGVTQTPRYLIKTRGQQVTLSCSPISGHRSVSWYQQTPGQGLQFLFEYFSETQRNKGNFPGRFSGRQFSNSRSEMNVSTLELGDSALYLCASSLTGTYNEQFFGPGTRLTVL.

This clonotype was seen repeatedly, ten times or more. The chain has TRBV15 and TRBJ1-5; D not certain. Per germline, CDR1 LNHNV and CDR2 YYDKDF (reference sequence). This CDR3 region has 14 residues. The V and J ends lost 0 bases and 6 bases respectively, with 9 bases between them. CDR3 protein: CATSRDRAAQPQHF. CDR3 DNA sequence: TGTGCCACCAGCAGAGATAGGGCGGCTCAGCCCCAGCATTTT. The variable domain in full, completed from reference TRBV15 and TRBJ1-5, reads DAMVIQNPRYQVTQFGKPVTLSCSQTLNHNVMYWYQQKSSQAPKLLFHYYDKDFNNEADTPDNFQSRRPNTSFCFLDIRSPGLGDTAMYLCATSRDRAAQPQHFGDGTRLSIL.